This paragraph reports one T cell receptor (beta chain). This clonotype came up many times. Its antigen is unknown. No base-level quality is on record; no much larger clone is a single base apart. This sample is part of a study of early T cells in non-severe SARS-CoV-2 infection (dated by TCRdb to the early 2020s). In terms of the full investigation: Because TCR sequencing was done on bulk RNA from unsorted whole blood, the alpha and beta chains could not be paired.

The CDR3 runs 14 residues from the cysteine to the phenylalanine. Left in the record is the CDR3 DNA by itself, 42 bases read in frame from the first base. At the junction V is shortened by 3 bases and J by 0 bases, with 6 bases in between. Set within a cohort of healthcare workers in London, UK, this nested case-control study involved weekly PCR testing of nasopharyngeal swabs along with blood sampling. Healthcare workers were enrolled in the week of the UK lockdown, from 23 to 31 March 2020, and were followed every week for up to about 15 weeks. Here is what the overall study found, with its caveats: VDJdb matching was skewed toward anti-spike CD8 responses and likely underestimated virus-specific expansions, missing private and CD4 specificities.

The receptor library was made with 5' RACE. Sequencing took place on a NextSeq 500. Unique molecular identifiers were attached to individual cDNA molecules in the TCR library protocol so that sequencing error and PCR bias could be corrected. Both TCR alpha and beta chains were sequenced, and tight co-correlation was observed between alpha and beta sequence abundances in each sample. As for the authors' bioinformatics: Decombinator V4 was used to perform V gene, J gene and CDR3 annotation of TCR sequences. TCRs were defined as expanded if a significant change between any two time points was detected under a Poisson model with p below 0.0001. Abundances of TCRs were expressed as counts per million after normalisation to the total number of TCRs sequenced in each sample. TRAV1-2 paired with TRAJ12, TRAJ20 or TRAJ33 defined MAIT TCRs, while TRAV10 paired with TRAJ18 defined iNKT TCRs. A search of VDJdb, accessed on 1 November 2021, was run for TCRs annotated to CMV, EBV and SARS-CoV-2, with TCRs annotated for multiple antigens excluded. TCRdb trimmed the raw reads at Q25, called clones with MiXCR and kept productive beta chains. Rows matching on CDR3 protein sequence are summarized as one entry with the most common DNA and genes. TCRdb assigned the V and J calls; the authors' analysis was not used. This sample holds more than 50,000 distinct CDR3 sequences; 12% were observed only once. In total, the top ten clones hold roughly 9.1% of the sample.

Sequencing was done on a sample of whole blood. The chain employs TRBV12-3 or TRBV12-4 and TRBJ1-5; no D gene can be assigned with confidence. This receptor was obtained from an adult who was a healthcare worker with PCR-confirmed SARS-CoV-2 infection or an uninfected control (not recorded which). CDR3 protein: CASSFGDSNQPQHF. The DNA is as follows: TGTGCCAGCAGTTTTGGGGATAGCAATCAGCCCCAGCATTTT.